The 18 T cell receptor beta chains below all came from one sample that was sequenced in a study of PD-L1 blockade in urothelial cancer. Here immunoSEQ multiplex PCR was the method, and the copy in TCRdb shows in-frame clones only, minus some. In the table there are roughly 46,000 clones, around 82% of which are singletons. The time point here: peripheral blood 6 weeks after treatment start. The sample here was PBMCs, taken around atezolizumab (anti-PD-L1) treatment. The source of these receptors is a man aged 50 to 59 with urothelial cancer.

The chain combines TRBV14 with TRBJ2-1, with 14 bases aligning to TRBD2. Per germline, CDR1 SGHDN and CDR2 FVKESK. This CDR3 has 18 residues. Germline trimming cut 4 bases from V and 7 bases from J; bases unmatched to any gene: 12. In nucleotides, the CDR3 is TGTGCCAGCAGCCGAAGGGGGACTAGCGGGAGAGGGCTAAATGAGCAGTTCTTC. Protein: CASSRRGTSGRGLNEQFF.

The sample holds one count of this clone. V gene TRBV28 combines with J gene TRBJ1-2; 9 nucleotides align to TRBD1. Germline-derived CDR1 and CDR2 are MDHEN and SYDVKM. V trimming: 6 bases; J trimming: 5 bases; junction bases outside the gene matches: 19. The CDR3 consists of 18 residues. The CDR3 nucleotides are TGTGCCAGCAGGCCGGTCACAGGGGGCGGGCTCGTCTCTTATGGCTACACCTTC. Translated: CASRPVTGGGLVSYGYTF.

This clone appeared a few times. This chain links TRBV27 with TRBJ1-1; D possibly corresponds to TRBD1 (5 bases). Germline V gives CDR1 MNHEY, CDR2 SMNVEV (reference sequence). CDR3 size: 14 residues. V lost 5 bases and J 1 base, leaving 11 bases between the germline ends. CDR3 DNA sequence: TGTGCCAGCAGTCCCTATGACAGGAACACTGAAGCTTTCTTT. Encoded protein: CASSPYDRNTEAFF.

The gene calls are TRBV7-6 and TRBJ2-7, with 12 bases fitting TRBD2. Per the germline V gene, CDR1 is SGHVS and CDR2 is FNYEAQ. This CDR3 spans 15 amino acids. Trimming cost V 5 bases and J 5 bases; bases outside gene matches: 7. The CDR3 DNA follows: TGTGCCAGCAGCCCAGCTAGCGGGGGGGCCGACGAGCAGTACTTC. Encoded protein: CASSPASGGADEQYF.

The J gene is TRBJ2-1, the V gene TRBV4-3, with D perhaps TRBD1 (5 bases). Per the germline V gene, CDR1 is LGHNA and CDR2 is YSLEER. The CDR3 loop spans 13 amino acids. Trimming left V 4 bases short and J 9 bases short, with 13 bases between. In DNA, the CDR3 is TGCGCCAGCAGCCCCCTAGGGGTCGGTGAGCAGTTCTTC. Protein product: CASSPLGVGEQFF.

This clone has a single count. The V call is TRBV5-1, the J call TRBJ2-2; no definite D call. This CDR3 has 14 residues. Germline CDR1 and CDR2: SGHRS and YFSETQ. V shed 3 bases and J shed 3 bases, with 9 bases lying between them. The CDR3 DNA sequence: TGCGCCAGCAGCTACGGGTGGGACACCGGGGAGCTGTTTTTT. Residues: CASSYGWDTGELFF. The full variable domain, in which reference TRBV5-1 and TRBJ2-2 provide the parts outside the CDR3, is KAGVTQTPRYLIKTRGQQVTLSCSPISGHRSVSWYQQTPGQGLQFLFEYFSETQRNKGNFPGRFSGRQFSNSRSEMNVSTLELGDSALYLCASSYGWDTGELFFGEGSRLTVL.

Only a few counts were recorded for this clone. The chain combines TRBV6-1 with TRBJ2-4; D is possibly TRBD1 (6 bases). The V gene's germline CDR1 is MNHNS and CDR2 SASEGT. The CDR3 totals 16 residues. V lost 2 bases and J lost 3, with 14 bases in between. In nucleotides, the CDR3 is TGTGCCAGCAGTGAAAAACAGGGTATAAGCAAAAACATTCAGTACTTC. It codes for CASSEKQGISKNIQYF.

The J gene is TRBJ2-7, the V gene TRBV27, with TRBD1 matching over 8 bases. With 3 bases clipped from V and 7 bases from J, the junction kept 14 bases outside the gene matches. Germline V CDR1 and CDR2: MNHEY, SMNVEV (reference sequence). The CDR3 contains 16 residues. For the CDR3, the DNA is TGTGCCAGCAGTTTCCTCACCGGGACAGGTATTCAGGAGCAGTACTTC. Translation: CASSFLTGTGIQEQYF.

The chain joins TRBV11-2 to TRBJ2-7; D is possibly TRBD2 (5 bases). Looked up from germline, CDR1 is SGHAT and CDR2 is FQNNGV. Trimming shortened V by 1 base and J by 2 bases, and 9 bases separated the two germline ends. The CDR3 has 14 amino acids. In DNA, the CDR3 is TGTGCCAGCAGCTTAGCCCACGGGGCCTACGAGCAGTACTTC. Translation: CASSLAHGAYEQYF.

This chain links TRBV30 with TRBJ2-7; 11 bases align to TRBD1. The CDR3 sequence is 13 residues long. The germline V gene has CDR1 GTSNPN and CDR2 SVGIG (reference sequence). Trimming removed 3 bases from V and 10 bases from J; junction bases left unmatched: 8. The CDR3 reads CAWSEGQGADQYF. The CDR3 region has the DNA TGTGCCTGGAGCGAAGGACAGGGGGCAGATCAGTACTTC.

The J gene is TRBJ1-2, the V gene TRBV2; D possibly corresponds to TRBD1 (6 bases). CDR3 size: 12 residues. Trimming took off 5 bases at V and 8 bases at J, with 12 bases between the two ends. Looked up from germline, CDR1 is SNHLY and CDR2 is FYNNEI. The CDR3 here is CASSSNRVGYTF. CDR3 sequence (DNA): TGTGCCAGCAGTAGCAACAGGGTCGGCTACACCTTC.

This rearrangement joins TRBV5-6 to TRBJ1-5, with D perhaps TRBD1 (6 bases). CDR1 and CDR2 from the germline V gene are SGHDT and YYEEEE. Trimming took off 0 bases at V and 0 bases at J, with 10 bases between the two ends. The CDR3 is made up of 16 amino acids. The CDR3 nucleotides read TGTGCCAGCAGCTTGGGGACAGCGAATAGCAATCAGCCCCAGCATTTT. Protein sequence: CASSLGTANSNQPQHF.

The V gene is TRBV6-1, the J gene TRBJ2-5, with D possibly being TRBD2 (7 bases). The V end was cut by 4 bases, the J end by 1 base, with 19 bases between. There are 17 residues in the CDR3. Germline V CDR1 and CDR2: MNHNS, SASEGT. CDR3 sequence reads: CASSAQMGGGGQETQYF. The CDR3 nucleotides are TGTGCCAGCAGTGCCCAAATGGGGGGGGGCGGCCAAGAGACCCAGTACTTC.

This chain links TRBV9 with TRBJ2-7, with D unclear. This CDR3 region has 14 residues. Germline-derived CDR1 and CDR2 are SGDLS and YYNGEE. With 1 base removed from V and 1 base from J, the gap between germline ends came to 9 bases. The CDR3 bases are TGTGCCAGCAGCGTAAGCATGATGTCCTACGAGCAGTACTTC. It is translated as CASSVSMMSYEQYF.

The chain employs TRBV2 and TRBJ2-3; D ambiguous. Germline V gene sequence: CDR1 SNHLY, CDR2 FYNNEI. CDR3 length: 13 amino acids. The V gene lost 7 bases and the J gene lost 2 bases, with 10 bases spanning the gap. DNA for the CDR3: TGTGCCAGCAAGCCAAAGTACACAGATACGCAGTATTTT. Protein: CASKPKYTDTQYF.

This chain links TRBV5-4 with TRBJ2-1; TRBD2 matches 8 bases. The CDR3 is 12 amino acids. Germline CDR1 is SGHNT and CDR2 is YYREEE (reference sequence). The ends lost 0 bases at V and 12 bases at J; junction bases unmatched: 2. CDR3 in amino acids: CASSLAGTRQFF. The CDR3 DNA reads as TGTGCCAGCAGCTTGGCTGGGACTAGGCAGTTCTTC.

The chain couples TRBV15 to TRBJ2-2, with TRBD1 as a possible D gene (6 bases). The CDR3 is 17 residues long. Germline V gene data show CDR1 as LNHNV and CDR2 as YYDKDF (reference sequence). V was clipped by 0 bases and J by 2 bases, with 13 bases between them. The CDR3 reads CATSRDWPGHNTGELFF. Here the CDR3 DNA reads TGTGCCACCAGCAGAGATTGGCCGGGACATAACACCGGGGAGCTGTTTTTT. The variable domain in full, completed from reference TRBV15 and TRBJ2-2, reads DAMVIQNPRYQVTQFGKPVTLSCSQTLNHNVMYWYQQKSSQAPKLLFHYYDKDFNNEADTPDNFQSRRPNTSFCFLDIRSPGLGDTAMYLCATSRDWPGHNTGELFFGEGSRLTVL.

The rearrangement joins TRBV4-1 to TRBJ2-1, with TRBD2 identical over 7 bases. CDR3 length: 18 amino acids. Trimming at V came to 0 bases and at J to 0 bases, leaving 8 bases not matched to a gene. CDR1 is MGHRA and CDR2 is YSYEKL in the germline V gene. CDR3 in DNA: TGCGCCAGCAGCCAAGATAATTTGGGGGGGAGCTCCTACAATGAGCAGTTCTTC. It is translated as CASSQDNLGGSSYNEQFF.